Shown below are 14 T cell receptor beta chains from a single sample sequenced in a study of OX40 agonist ivuxolimab in advanced cancers. Produced via immunoSEQ multiplex PCR; TCRdb's table is partial and in-frame only. The table includes about 73,000 clones, about nine tenths detected once. The source was CD4+ or CD8+ T cells sorted from blood, collected in a trial of the OX40 agonist ivuxolimab. These receptors all come from an adult with an advanced solid tumor such as melanoma, head and neck, liver or kidney cancer.

This chain links TRBV7-6 with TRBJ1-3, with D perhaps matching TRBD1 (5 bases). Trimming shortened V by 5 bases and J by 4 bases, and 9 bases separated the two germline ends. The CDR3 sequence is 13 residues long. Per the germline V gene, CDR1 is SGHVS and CDR2 is FNYEAQ. CDR3 amino acids: CASSQGPGNTIYF. Here the CDR3 DNA reads TGTGCCAGCAGCCAGGGTCCCGGAAACACCATATATTTT.

V and J are TRBV18 and TRBJ2-3; D remains unclear. CDR3 size: 16 residues. V lost 1 base and J 2 bases, leaving 13 bases between the germline ends. Germline V gene lookup returns CDR1 KGHSH and CDR2 LQKENI. The CDR3 bases are TGTGCCAGCTCACCACAGAGTTCAGACTTCACAGATACGCAGTATTTT. Encoded protein: CASSPQSSDFTDTQYF.

V usage is TRBV6-6 and J usage is TRBJ2-2; weak D call: TRBD2 (5 bases). V shed 7 bases and J shed 2 bases, with 8 bases lying between them. The V gene's germline CDR1 is MNHNY and CDR2 SVGAGI (reference sequence). CDR3 length: 13 residues. CDR3 nucleotides: TGTGCCAGCACTAGCCGCAACACCGGGGAGCTGTTTTTT. It yields the protein CASTSRNTGELFF.

This chain links TRBV27 with TRBJ1-4; D is unresolved. The germline V gene encodes CDR1 MNHEY and CDR2 SMNVEV (reference sequence). The CDR3 covers 14 residues. Trimming removed 8 bases at V and 0 bases at J, with 10 bases between. The CDR3 DNA sequence: TGTGCCAGCGGAATTTTTGCAACTAATGAAAAACTGTTTTTT. Protein sequence: CASGIFATNEKLFF.

This chain connects TRBV20-1 to TRBJ2-1; tentatively, D is TRBD2 (5 bases). CDR1 is DFQATT, CDR2 SNEGSKA, per germline (reference sequence). Trimming removed 8 bases from V and 10 bases from J, with 15 bases in between. The CDR3 loop spans 11 amino acids. CDR3 amino acids: CSPMERLEQFF. CDR3 in DNA: TGCAGTCCAATGGAGAGACTAGAGCAGTTCTTC.

This clone was found once. The rearrangement links TRBV11-2 to TRBJ2-1; 11 nucleotides align to TRBD2. The CDR3 totals 15 residues. After removal of 0 bases from V and 7 bases from J, the junction contained 2 bases not matched to a gene. Per the germline V gene, CDR1 is SGHAT and CDR2 is FQNNGV. CDR3 in DNA: TGTGCCAGCAGCTTAGAACTAGCGGGGGTGAATGAGCAGTTCTTC. This gives the protein CASSLELAGVNEQFF.

This clone is a singleton in its sample. This chain links TRBV11-2 with TRBJ1-3; no reliable D call. Germline V gene data show CDR1 as SGHAT and CDR2 as FQNNGV. CDR3 size: 16 residues. The germline V and J ends were trimmed by 5 bases and 4 bases, with 18 bases remaining between them. CDR3 in DNA: TGTGCCAGCAGCCGCACAGCCTCCCTAGGAGGAAACACCATATATTTT. Protein: CASSRTASLGGNTIYF.

V gene TRBV4-1 combines with J gene TRBJ1-1; D unclear. Germline V gene data show CDR1 as MGHRA and CDR2 as YSYEKL. V dropped 1 base and J dropped 4 bases, with 10 bases sitting between them. The CDR3 spans 14 residues. CDR3 sequence reads: CASSQVSPGTEAFF. The CDR3 DNA reads as TGCGCCAGCAGCCAAGTATCCCCAGGCACTGAAGCTTTCTTT.

The J gene is TRBJ2-3, the V gene TRBV6-6, with D perhaps assigned TRBD1 or TRBD2 (5 bases each). The CDR3 is 13 amino acids. V lost 0 bases and J 11 bases, leaving 12 bases between the germline ends. Germline V gene sequence: CDR1 MNHNY, CDR2 SVGAGI (reference sequence). Written as DNA, the CDR3 is TGTGCCAGCAGTTACTCCCGGGACGGAGAGCAGTATTTT. This gives the protein CASSYSRDGEQYF.

V usage is TRBV29-1 and J usage is TRBJ2-6, with D unresolved. V lost 7 bases, J lost 0 bases, and 16 bases lay in between. Germline loops: CDR1 SQVTM, CDR2 ANQGSEA. This CDR3 is built from 16 residues. CDR3 protein: CSAGQGLISGANVLTF. CDR3 DNA: TGCAGCGCCGGGCAAGGGCTGATCTCTGGGGCCAACGTCCTGACTTTC.

The CDR3 bases are TGCGCCAGCAGCTCCGCGCTTCCCCTAGCGGGATCGTACGAGCAGTACTTC. It encodes CASSSALPLAGSYEQYF. The V and J genes are TRBV5-1 and TRBJ2-7, with 9 bases fitting TRBD2. Germline V gives CDR1 SGHRS, CDR2 YFSETQ. After removal of 3 bases from V and 4 bases from J, the junction contained 14 bases not matched to a gene. The CDR3 spans 17 residues. Variable domain in full (rest from reference TRBV5-1 and TRBJ2-7): KAGVTQTPRYLIKTRGQQVTLSCSPISGHRSVSWYQQTPGQGLQFLFEYFSETQRNKGNFPGRFSGRQFSNSRSEMNVSTLELGDSALYLCASSSALPLAGSYEQYFGPGTRLTVT.

The gene calls are TRBV19 and TRBJ1-5, with D possibly being TRBD1 (5 bases). Germline V gene sequence: CDR1 LNHDA, CDR2 SQIVND (reference sequence). The CDR3 length is 17 residues. Trimming cost V 3 bases and J 1 base, with 16 bases left between them. The CDR3 loop is CASSMGVQERSNQPQHF. In DNA form, the CDR3 reads TGTGCCAGTAGTATGGGTGTACAGGAGAGGAGCAATCAGCCCCAGCATTTT.

On this clone: The DNA is omitted, as the CDR3 cannot be located on it reliably, and the CDR3 follows TCRdb's listing. J is TRBJ2-7 and V is TRBV6-6; TRBD2 was called by the table and not checked on the DNA. Counting both end residues, the CDR3 totals 14 amino acids. Per the germline V gene, CDR1 is MNHNY and CDR2 is SVGAGI (reference sequence). The chain's CDR3 is CASILASGSYEQYF.

The rearrangement uses TRBV10-3 and TRBJ2-3; TRBD2 matches at 7 bases. This CDR3 is 14 amino acids long. V shed 11 bases, J shed 0 bases, and the junction held 8 bases outside the gene matches. Germline V gene lookup returns CDR1 ENHRY and CDR2 SYGVKD. CDR3 DNA: TGTGCCGCTTCACTAGCGTATAGCACAGATACGCAGTATTTT. Translation gives CAASLAYSTDTQYF.